The 20 T cell receptor beta chains presented below share a single source sample, sequenced in a study of CD8 T cells in ankylosing spondylitis. TCRdb re-derived calls from the 5' RACE reads in MiXCR, one entry per CDR3 protein. Of 100,000 to 150,000 distinct CDR3 sequences in the sample, 7% to 10% were seen once. Sequenced: blood, either unsorted or a sorted T cell fraction (not recorded which). These TCRs come from a male donor with ankylosing spondylitis or in good health (not recorded which).

This clonotype was counted ten times or more. This chain joins TRBV12-3 or TRBV12-4 and TRBJ2-3; D gene ambiguous. V gave up 6 bases and J gave up 6 bases, with 7 bases separating them. This CDR3 comprises 11 residues. CDR3 bases: TGTGCCAGCAGCGGATGGGATACGCAGTATTTT. Protein: CASSGWDTQYF.

This clonotype was counted many times. Germline and junction disagree at one end, which may indicate a read error. The chain joins TRBV20-1 to TRBJ2-7; D is unclear. Germline assignment: CDR1 DFQATT and CDR2 SNEGSKA (reference sequence). The CDR3 consists of 13 residues. The CDR3 spells CSAREGRSSEQYF. The CDR3 DNA reads as TGCAGTGCTAGAGAAGGACGGTCCTCCGAGCAGTACTTC.

This clonotype was seen ten or more times. CDR3 DNA: TGCAGTGCTAGAACGACCGGGACAGCGAACACCGGGGAGCTGTTTTTT. This encodes CSARTTGTANTGELFF. This rearrangement joins TRBV20-1 to TRBJ2-2; 7 nucleotides match TRBD1. CDR3 length: 16 residues. The germline gives CDR1 DFQATT, CDR2 SNEGSKA (reference sequence). V lost 2 bases, J lost 0 bases, and 6 bases stayed unmatched.

This chain links TRBV7-8 with TRBJ2-3; D may be TRBD1 (5 bases). The CDR3 is 16 amino acids. The V end was cut by 0 bases, the J end by 2 bases, with 12 bases between. CDR1 is SGHVS and CDR2 is FQNEAQ in the germline V gene. The CDR3 loop reads CASSLAWGGDTDTQYF. As DNA, the CDR3 is TGTGCCAGCAGCTTAGCGTGGGGCGGAGACACAGATACGCAGTATTTT.

This clonotype was detected many times. This CDR3 reads CSASLSGSVGEQFF. CDR3 DNA sequence: TGCAGTGCTAGCCTTAGCGGGAGCGTTGGGGAGCAGTTCTTC. The V call is TRBV20-1, the J call TRBJ2-1, with 9 bases matching TRBD2. The V segment lost 3 bases and the J segment 10 bases; nucleotides outside the gene matches: 10. Per germline, CDR1 DFQATT and CDR2 SNEGSKA (reference sequence). The CDR3 is 14 residues long.

CDR3 DNA: TGTGCCAGTAGTATCTCTAGTTTCACGGGGGATTACGAGCAGTACTTC. Amino acid sequence: CASSISSFTGDYEQYF. The chain uses TRBV19 and TRBJ2-7, with D possibly matching TRBD2 (6 bases). CDR1 and CDR2 from the germline V gene are LNHDA and SQIVND (reference sequence). The CDR3 has 16 amino acids. V dropped 3 bases and J dropped 4 bases, with 19 bases sitting between them.

Many counts were recorded for this clonotype. The chain recombines TRBV5-1 with TRBJ1-4; 10 bases map to TRBD1. The CDR3 is 16 residues long. After removal of 4 bases from V and 4 bases from J, the junction contained 7 bases not matched to a gene. Germline V gives CDR1 SGHRS, CDR2 YFSETQ. CDR3 in amino acids: CASSLGTGVDNEKLFF. CDR3 DNA: TGCGCCAGCAGCCTCGGGACAGGGGTTGATAATGAAAAACTGTTTTTT.

This clonotype was counted at least ten times. This chain connects TRBV20-1 to TRBJ2-3; 11 bases fit TRBD2. The V gene's germline CDR1 is DFQATT and CDR2 SNEGSKA (reference sequence). Losses at the gene ends were 1 base for V and 3 bases for J; bases not matched to a gene: 0. The CDR3 totals 14 residues. The DNA for the CDR3 is TGCAGTGCTAGAGGACTAGCGGGGACAGATACGCAGTATTTT. Translating gives CSARGLAGTDTQYF.

The chain recombines TRBV28 with TRBJ2-3; TRBD1 might be the D (6 bases). The germline V gene encodes CDR1 MDHEN and CDR2 SYDVKM. The ends were cut back, 7 bases at V and 4 bases at J, with 18 bases in the middle. The CDR3 has 15 amino acids. The CDR3 nucleotides read TGTGCCAGCACGAGAGACAGGTTCCTGGCAGATACGCAGTATTTT. Translating gives CASTRDRFLADTQYF. The variable domain in full, with the rest retrieved from reference TRBV28 and TRBJ2-3, is DVKVTQSSRYLVKRTGEKVFLECVQDMDHENMFWYRQDPGLGLRLIYFSYDVKMKEKGDIPEGYSVSREKKERFSLILESASTNQTSMYLCASTRDRFLADTQYFGPGTRLTVL.

This clonotype was seen at least ten times. This chain links TRBV20-1 with TRBJ2-1, with 11 bases fitting TRBD2. The CDR3 contains 15 residues. Germline loops: CDR1 DFQATT, CDR2 SNEGSKA (reference sequence). V was pared by 3 bases and J by 7 bases, with 8 bases of the junction left unmatched. The CDR3 DNA sequence: TGCAGTGCTAGTATGGTAGCGGGAGGGCGTAATGAGCAGTTCTTC. This translates into CSASMVAGGRNEQFF.

Only a few counts were recorded for this clonotype. The rearrangement uses TRBV7-2 and TRBJ2-2, with a possible D match to TRBD1 (6 bases). This CDR3 is built from 16 residues. Trimming cost V 4 bases and J 0 bases, with 12 bases left between them. The germline gives CDR1 SGHTA, CDR2 FQGNSA. CDR3 sequence: CASSSVGTTNTGELFF. CDR3 sequence (DNA): TGTGCCAGCAGCTCGGTCGGGACAACGAACACCGGGGAGCTGTTTTTT.

This clonotype showed up many times. The V call is TRBV20-1, the J call TRBJ2-7, with 8 bases lining up with TRBD1. The CDR3 loop spans 11 amino acids. The germline gives CDR1 DFQATT, CDR2 SNEGSKA (reference sequence). Written as DNA, the CDR3 is TGCAGCGGACAGGGTACCTACGAGCAGTACTTC. It codes for CSGQGTYEQYF.

V is TRBV7-2 and J is TRBJ2-1; D unresolved. V was trimmed by 0 bases and J by 2 bases, leaving 8 bases between them. The CDR3 is made up of 15 amino acids. The germline CDR1 and CDR2 sequences are SGHTA and FQGNSA. CDR3: CASSLAHLAYNEQFF. The CDR3 nucleotides read TGTGCCAGCAGCTTAGCTCACTTGGCCTACAATGAGCAGTTCTTC.

The chain combines TRBV5-1 with TRBJ2-1; no firm D call. The V gene lost 6 bases and the J gene lost 9 bases, with 10 bases spanning the gap. This CDR3 is 11 amino acids long. Germline V gives CDR1 SGHRS, CDR2 YFSETQ. The CDR3 loop is CASKREIEQFF. The CDR3 coding sequence is TGCGCCAGCAAAAGGGAAATTGAGCAGTTCTTC.

This clonotype was recorded at least ten times. This chain joins TRBV29-1 and TRBJ2-1; maybe TRBD2 (6 bases). The CDR3 spans 12 residues. CDR1 is SQVTM and CDR2 is ANQGSEA in the germline V gene. Trimming cost V 7 bases and J 5 bases, with 12 bases left between them. CDR3 protein: CSDRGFHNEQFF. CDR3 nucleotides: TGCAGCGATCGGGGGTTCCACAATGAGCAGTTCTTC.

The CDR3: CASTGSYEQYF. The CDR3 DNA reads TGTGCCAGCACAGGGTCCTACGAGCAGTACTTC. The V gene is TRBV25-1, the J gene TRBJ2-7, with D perhaps TRBD1 (5 bases). Germline loops: CDR1 MGHDK, CDR2 SYGVNS. Trimming pared 7 bases from V and 1 base from J, leaving 5 bases between. The CDR3 is 11 residues long.

This clonotype was counted at least ten times. The chain has TRBV29-1 and TRBJ2-7; TRBD2 matches at 12 bases. Germline values: CDR1 SQVTM, CDR2 ANQGSEA. With V trimmed by 8 bases and J by 5 bases, 4 bases remained unmatched. The CDR3 has 12 amino acids. The CDR3 sequence: CSTTSGSNEQYF. As DNA, the CDR3 is TGCAGCACGACTAGCGGGAGCAACGAGCAGTACTTC.

This clonotype has at least ten counts. The chain is built from TRBV11-1 and TRBJ2-7; D gene ambiguous. The CDR3 extends over 15 amino acids. Germline lookup yields CDR1 SGHAT and CDR2 FQDESV (reference sequence). Deletions cut 4 bases from V and 2 bases from J, with 15 bases between. In nucleotides, the CDR3 is TGTGCCAGCAGCTACCCTTGGGCCGCTACCTACGAGCAGTACTTC. Amino acid sequence: CASSYPWAATYEQYF.

This clonotype was observed many times. This sequence joins TRBV18 and TRBJ2-3; D unclear. Looked up from germline, CDR1 is KGHSH and CDR2 is LQKENI. The CDR3 is 13 amino acids. V dropped 6 bases and J dropped 6 bases, with 13 bases sitting between them. CDR3 DNA sequence: TGTGCCAGCTCCCCCCTTGGGGTGGATACGCAGTATTTT. Its translation: CASSPLGVDTQYF.

At least ten counts were recorded for this clonotype. The chain combines TRBV5-1 with TRBJ2-1; D remains ambiguous. Germline V gene sequence: CDR1 SGHRS, CDR2 YFSETQ. The CDR3 totals 15 residues. Trimming pared 1 base from V and 0 bases from J, leaving 8 bases between. The CDR3 coding sequence is TGCGCCAGCAGCTTGTCCTCTAGCTCCTACAATGAGCAGTTCTTC. It encodes CASSLSSSSYNEQFF.